Sequencing of this T cell receptor (beta chain) was carried out in a study of cytomegalovirus exposure and HLA in healthy donors. PCR primers comprised 60 Vbeta and 13 Jbeta primers. The data were produced by immunoSEQ multiplex PCR, yet TCRdb's version contains in-frame clones alone and is incomplete. The table records 200,000 to 250,000 clones, 65% to 85% of them present only once. The count of this clone is one. Its matching antigen is unknown. Distinct nucleotide sequences in the sample also encode this CDR3. General observations from the study: Excluded were some V segments that proved indistinguishable, including TRBV6-2 and TRBV6-3. An observed cluster of highly shared sequence variants was recorded as a likely sequencing artifact.

The junction had 7 bases not matched to a gene; V was cut back by 5 bases and J by 4 bases. Germline values: CDR1 SGHTA, CDR2 FQGNSA. This CDR3 is 14 amino acids long. The chain employs TRBV7-2 and TRBJ2-7; TRBD1 aligns across 8 bases. The sample taken for sequencing was PBMCs. The receptor comes from a boy aged 2-15 years in good health and CMV-seronegative. The CDR3 is CASSQRTGRYEQYF. The CDR3 DNA reads TGTGCCAGCAGCCAGAGGACAGGGCGGTACGAGCAGTACTTC.